This T cell receptor (beta chain) stems from a study of blood T cells in healthy people across ages. Findings of the study overall: Across the age range, TCR beta diversity per million T cells fell in a roughly linear way. Relative to aged donors, long-lived donors carried more naive CD4+ cells and displayed higher diversity.

V was clipped by 0 bases and J by 0 bases, with 4 bases between them. This CDR3 has 14 amino acids. The germline V gene encodes CDR1 WSHSY and CDR2 SAAADI. For the second PCR, which ran for about 6 to 11 cycles, a sample-barcoded 5' primer and a J-beta primer mix were used. From the 5' RACE reads, TCRdb called clonotypes with MiXCR, one entry per CDR3 protein. Of around 1,500,000 distinct CDR3 sequences listed, roughly 28% were seen once; the top ten hold 7% to 9%. Per sample, a minimum of 7 million PBMCs were isolated. Of note for this clonotype: Its matching antigen is unknown.

The TCR was taken from a woman aged 25 to 39 in good health. The rearrangement joins TRBV10-2 to TRBJ2-3; no clear D gene. The sequenced sample consisted of blood. The CDR3 DNA follows: TGCGCCAGCAGTGAGTCGACTAGCACAGATACGCAGTATTTT. It encodes CASSESTSTDTQYF.